Listed here is a single T cell receptor (beta chain). The antigen is undetermined. These data belong to a study of T cell repertoires in cytomegalovirus infection. Via MiXCR, TCRdb re-called the reads, giving one row per CDR3 protein. This repertoire shows roughly 920,000 distinct CDR3 sequences, 31% found once; its top ten account for 13%. The CDR3 loop spans 13 amino acids. The germline gives CDR1 SGHVS, CDR2 FNYEAQ. Trimming left V 6 bases short and J 6 bases short, with 15 bases between. The sample in question was cultured CD8+ T cells from PBMCs, obtained from culture after CMV antigen stimulation. The rearrangement joins TRBV7-6 to TRBJ2-7; unclear D gene. The TCR was taken from a human donor in good health (CMV status not recorded). Some clones in this sample may be carry-over from other donors' samples. The chain's CDR3 is CASSPLDFSEQYF. The CDR3 DNA sequence: TGTGCCAGCAGTCCCCTTGACTTCTCCGAGCAGTACTTC.